The present entry profiles one T cell receptor (beta chain) with its context. The antigen is unknown. Method: immunoSEQ multiplex PCR; TCRdb's copy keeps in-frame clones and lacks some. The sample records around 25,000 clones, around 80% being singletons. The record originates from a study of OX40 agonist ivuxolimab in advanced cancers. Looking at the study overall: Prior therapy, whether anti-PD-1, anti-PD-L1 or anti-CTLA-4, was allowed, and 40% had some. General study findings and limits: CD4+ and CD8+ blood T cells expanded clonally by week 6 at 0.1 to 3.0 mg/kg.

This CDR3 spans 14 amino acids. From germline, CDR1 is MDHEN and CDR2 SYDVKM. V shed 7 bases and J shed 2 bases, with 12 bases lying between them. The receptor was derived from an adult with an advanced solid tumor such as melanoma, head and neck, liver or kidney cancer. Sequences were derived from CD4+ or CD8+ T cells sorted from blood, sampled in a trial of the OX40 agonist ivuxolimab. The chain carries TRBV28 and TRBJ2-1; D is ambiguous. CDR3 sequence (DNA): TGTGCCAGCACCATTGAAGGGACCTACAATGAGCAGTTCTTC. Amino acids: CASTIEGTYNEQFF.